A selection of T cell receptor beta chains follows, all from one sample in a study of shared clonotypes between healthy human individuals. Sequencing used immunoSEQ multiplex PCR; TCRdb keeps in-frame clones, though not all of them. The data hold around 2,100,000 clones, with roughly 95% observed a single time. Specimen: naive CD8+ T cells sorted from blood. Receptors originate from a man younger than 30 in good health. CDR3s include the opening cysteine and the closing phenylalanine or tryptophan. A D gene is named only where the DNA matches it firmly. The size field is filled for only some rows; it gives once, few, many or a size class.

j_gene,d_gene,abundance,v_gene,CDR3aa,CDR3nt
TRBJ1-2,-,few,TRBV27,CASSDRYAHFYGYTF,TGTGCCAGCAGCGACCGCTACGCCCACTTCTATGGCTACACCTTC
TRBJ1-1,-,-,TRBV5-6,CASSLVAGVAEAFF,TGTGCCAGCAGCTTGGTGGCAGGGGTGGCTGAAGCTTTCTTT
TRBJ1-5,-,-,TRBV13,CASSFEGQPQHF,TGTGCCAGCAGCTTCGAAGGACAGCCCCAGCATTTT
TRBJ1-1,-,-,TRBV5-6,CASSLLGTPNTEAFF,TGTGCCAGCAGCTTGCTTGGGACACCGAACACTGAAGCTTTCTTT
TRBJ1-5,-,-,TRBV5-6,CASSFGQPNQPQHF,TGTGCCAGCAGCTTCGGACAGCCAAATCAGCCCCAGCATTTT
TRBJ2-7,-,-,TRBV10-3,CAISGADGGFYEQYF,TGTGCCATCAGTGGGGCGGACGGGGGATTTTACGAGCAGTACTTC
TRBJ2-3,-,-,TRBV12-2,CASRLLLESGVCTDTQYF,TGTGCAAGTCGCCTACTACTGGAGAGCGGGGTGTGCACAGATACGCAGTATTTT
TRBJ2-1,TRBD2,-,TRBV25-1,CASSEYQAGGYNEQFF,TGTGCCAGCAGTGAATATCAAGCGGGGGGTTACAATGAGCAGTTCTTC
TRBJ2-3,-,-,TRBV7-8,CASSLGAPSTDTQYF,TGTGCCAGCAGCTTAGGGGCCCCTAGCACAGATACGCAGTATTTT
TRBJ2-1,-,-,TRBV27,CASSQSNSPEQFF,TGTGCCAGCAGTCAATCGAATAGCCCTGAGCAGTTCTTC
TRBJ2-7,-,-,TRBV29-1,CSVAGGAYEQYF,TGCAGCGTTGCTGGCGGGGCCTACGAGCAGTACTTC
TRBJ1-4,-,-,TRBV5-4,CASSPTAGDEKLFF,TGTGCCAGCAGCCCGACGGCAGGGGATGAAAAACTGTTTTTT
TRBJ1-1,TRBD1,-,TRBV9,CASSADTGATEAFF,TGTGCCAGCAGCGCAGACACAGGGGCCACTGAAGCTTTCTTT
TRBJ2-3,-,-,TRBV4-3,CASSQGGFSSTDTQYF,TGCGCCAGCAGCCAAGGGGGTTTTTCTAGCACAGATACGCAGTATTTT
TRBJ2-5,TRBD2,-,TRBV9,CASSVRGLAGNQETQYF,TGTGCCAGCAGCGTACGGGGACTAGCGGGGAACCAAGAGACCCAGTACTTC
TRBJ1-2,TRBD1,-,TRBV11-2,CASSLVEGAGYGYTF,TGTGCCAGCAGCTTAGTGGAGGGGGCGGGCTATGGCTACACCTTC
TRBJ2-3,-,-,TRBV5-6,CASSYNPSTDTQYF,TGTGCCAGCAGCTACAACCCTAGCACAGATACGCAGTATTTT
TRBJ1-2,-,few,TRBV4-1,CASSQDQGPMRWGYTF,TGCGCCAGCAGCCAAGACCAGGGACCGATGCGCTGGGGCTACACCTTC
TRBJ1-4,-,-,TRBV6-1,CASSDTWDRREKLFF,TGTGCCAGCAGTGATACTTGGGATCGCCGCGAAAAACTGTTTTTT
TRBJ1-2,TRBD1,-,TRBV28,CASSPAGQGHRYYGYTF,TGTGCCAGCAGCCCGGCGGGACAGGGGCACCGATACTATGGCTACACCTTC
TRBJ2-7,-,-,TRBV2,CARVHVEQYF,TGTGCCAGGGTTCACGTCGAGCAGTACTTC
TRBJ1-1,-,-,TRBV19,CASSIDKVKAFF,TGTGCCAGTAGTATCGACAAGGTTAAAGCTTTCTTT
TRBJ1-1,-,-,TRBV11-2,CASSPLRVNTEAFF,TGTGCCAGCAGCCCCCTCAGGGTGAACACTGAAGCTTTCTTT
TRBJ2-1,TRBD2,-,TRBV27,CASSSTSGDPYNEQFF,TGTGCCAGCAGTTCGACTAGCGGGGACCCCTACAATGAGCAGTTCTTC
TRBJ1-1,-,-,TRBV4-2,CASSPPWVGADTEAFF,TGTGCCAGCAGCCCCCCGTGGGTAGGGGCGGACACTGAAGCTTTCTTT
TRBJ2-3,-,-,TRBV5-6,CASSLVLPSTDTQYF,TGTGCCAGCAGCTTGGTGTTACCGAGCACAGATACGCAGTATTTT
TRBJ2-1,-,-,TRBV4-3,CASSQVSGGEDREQFF,TGCGCCAGCAGCCAAGTTTCCGGGGGCGAAGATCGTGAGCAGTTCTTC
TRBJ2-3,-,-,TRBV5-6,CASSSASHTDTQYF,TGTGCCAGCAGCTCCGCTTCCCACACAGATACGCAGTATTTT
TRBJ2-1,-,-,TRBV10-2,CASSVDSGYNEQFF,TGCGCCAGCAGTGTCGATAGCGGCTACAATGAGCAGTTCTTC
TRBJ2-5,-,once,TRBV30,CAWTVPVTGQETQYF,TGTGCCTGGACCGTACCAGTCACCGGCCAAGAGACCCAGTACTTC
TRBJ2-1,-,-,TRBV20-1,CSASESNEQFF,TGCAGTGCTTCAGAAAGCAATGAGCAGTTCTTC
TRBJ1-3,-,-,TRBV13,CASSEGSSGNTIYF,TGTGCCAGCAGCGAGGGCTCCTCTGGAAACACCATATATTTT
TRBJ2-3,TRBD2,-,TRBV10-3,CAISEWSSGKRTDTQYF,TGTGCCATCAGTGAGTGGAGTAGCGGGAAGAGGACAGATACGCAGTATTTT
TRBJ1-1,TRBD1,-,TRBV27,CASSPGTVNTEAFF,TGTGCCAGCAGTCCCGGGACAGTAAACACTGAAGCTTTCTTT
TRBJ2-7,TRBD2,-,TRBV5-6,CASSLGGSSEQYF,TGTGCCAGCAGCTTGGGCGGGAGCAGCGAGCAGTACTTC
TRBJ2-7,TRBD2,-,TRBV7-9,CASSLKLAGGPYEQYF,TGTGCCAGCAGCTTAAAATTAGCGGGAGGGCCCTACGAGCAGTACTTC